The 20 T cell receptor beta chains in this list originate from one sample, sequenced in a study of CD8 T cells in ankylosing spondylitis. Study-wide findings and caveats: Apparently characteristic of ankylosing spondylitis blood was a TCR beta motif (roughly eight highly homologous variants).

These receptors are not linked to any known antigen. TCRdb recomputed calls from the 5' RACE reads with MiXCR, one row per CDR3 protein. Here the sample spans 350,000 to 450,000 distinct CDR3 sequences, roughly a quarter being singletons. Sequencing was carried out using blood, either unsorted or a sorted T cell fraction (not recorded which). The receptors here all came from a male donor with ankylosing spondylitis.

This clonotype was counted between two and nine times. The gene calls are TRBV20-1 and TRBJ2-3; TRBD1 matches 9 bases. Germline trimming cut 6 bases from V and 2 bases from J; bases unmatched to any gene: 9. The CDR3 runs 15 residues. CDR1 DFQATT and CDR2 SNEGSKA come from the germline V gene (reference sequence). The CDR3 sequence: CSARTGTGLTDTQYF. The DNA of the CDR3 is TGCAGTGCCCGGACGGGGACAGGGCTCACAGATACGCAGTATTTT.

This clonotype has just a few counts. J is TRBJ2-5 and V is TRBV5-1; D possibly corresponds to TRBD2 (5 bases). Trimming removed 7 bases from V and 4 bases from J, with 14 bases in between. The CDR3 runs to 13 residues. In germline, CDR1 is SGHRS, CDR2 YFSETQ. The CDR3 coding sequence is TGCGCCAGCGGCACCGGGGTCGCAGAGACCCAGTACTTC. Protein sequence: CASGTGVAETQYF. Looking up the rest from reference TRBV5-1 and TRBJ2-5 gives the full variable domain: KAGVTQTPRYLIKTRGQQVTLSCSPISGHRSVSWYQQTPGQGLQFLFEYFSETQRNKGNFPGRFSGRQFSNSRSEMNVSTLELGDSALYLCASGTGVAETQYFGPGTRLLVL.

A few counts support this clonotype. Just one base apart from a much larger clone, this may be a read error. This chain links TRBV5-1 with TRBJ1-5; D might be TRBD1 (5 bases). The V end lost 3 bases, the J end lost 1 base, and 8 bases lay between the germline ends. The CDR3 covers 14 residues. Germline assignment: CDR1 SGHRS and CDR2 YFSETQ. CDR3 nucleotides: TGCGCCAGCAGCTCCGGGGGGAGCAATCAGCCCCAGCATTTT. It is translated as CASSSGGSNQPQHF.

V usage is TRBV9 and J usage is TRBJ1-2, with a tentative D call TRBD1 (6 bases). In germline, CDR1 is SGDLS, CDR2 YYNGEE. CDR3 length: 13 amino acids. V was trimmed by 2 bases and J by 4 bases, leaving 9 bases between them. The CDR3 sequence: CASSVLTGYGYTF. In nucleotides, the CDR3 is TGTGCCAGCAGCGTCTTGACAGGCTATGGCTACACCTTC.

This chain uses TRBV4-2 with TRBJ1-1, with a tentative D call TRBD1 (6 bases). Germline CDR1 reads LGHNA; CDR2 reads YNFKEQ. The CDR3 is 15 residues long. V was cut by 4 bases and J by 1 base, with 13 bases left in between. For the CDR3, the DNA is TGTGCCAGCAGCCCCCCAGACAGGACGAACACTGAAGCTTTCTTT. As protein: CASSPPDRTNTEAFF.

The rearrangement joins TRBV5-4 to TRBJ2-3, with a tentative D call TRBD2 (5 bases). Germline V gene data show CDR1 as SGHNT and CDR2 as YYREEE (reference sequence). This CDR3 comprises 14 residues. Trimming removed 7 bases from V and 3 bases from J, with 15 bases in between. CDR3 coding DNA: TGTGCCAGCTCACCGGGGAGCACTACAGATACGCAGTATTTT. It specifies CASSPGSTTDTQYF.

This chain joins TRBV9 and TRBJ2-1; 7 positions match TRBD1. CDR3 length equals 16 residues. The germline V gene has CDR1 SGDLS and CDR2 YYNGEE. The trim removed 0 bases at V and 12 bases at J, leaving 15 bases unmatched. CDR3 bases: TGTGCCAGCAGCGTAGTGTTAGGGGGCTTCCCGAGGGGGCAGTTCTTC. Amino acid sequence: CASSVVLGGFPRGQFF.

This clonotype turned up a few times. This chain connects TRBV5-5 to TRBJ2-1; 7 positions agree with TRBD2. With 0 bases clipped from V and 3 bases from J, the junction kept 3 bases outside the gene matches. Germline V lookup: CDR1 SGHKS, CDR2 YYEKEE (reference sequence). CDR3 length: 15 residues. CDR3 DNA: TGTGCCAGCAGCTTGGCTACGGGGGGCTACAATGAGCAGTTCTTC. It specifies CASSLATGGYNEQFF.

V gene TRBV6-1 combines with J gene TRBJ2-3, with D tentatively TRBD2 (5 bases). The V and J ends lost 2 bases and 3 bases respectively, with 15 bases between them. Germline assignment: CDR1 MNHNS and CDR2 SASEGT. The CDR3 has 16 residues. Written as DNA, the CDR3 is TGTGCCAGCAGTGAATTTTCTGGGGAGAGAACAGATACGCAGTATTTT. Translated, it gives CASSEFSGERTDTQYF.

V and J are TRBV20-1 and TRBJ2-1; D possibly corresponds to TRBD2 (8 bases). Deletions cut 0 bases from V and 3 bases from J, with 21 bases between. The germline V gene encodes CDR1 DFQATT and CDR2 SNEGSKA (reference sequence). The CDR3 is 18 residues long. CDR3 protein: CSARDRLAGTGDYNEQFF. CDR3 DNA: TGCAGTGCTAGAGATCGGCTAGCGGGCACAGGGGACTACAATGAGCAGTTCTTC.

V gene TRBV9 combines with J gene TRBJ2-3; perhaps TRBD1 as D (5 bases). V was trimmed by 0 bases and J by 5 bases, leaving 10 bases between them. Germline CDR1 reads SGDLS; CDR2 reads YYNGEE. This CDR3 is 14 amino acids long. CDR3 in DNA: TGTGCCAGCAGCGTAGGGGGCTGGGGAGATACGCAGTATTTT. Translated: CASSVGGWGDTQYF.

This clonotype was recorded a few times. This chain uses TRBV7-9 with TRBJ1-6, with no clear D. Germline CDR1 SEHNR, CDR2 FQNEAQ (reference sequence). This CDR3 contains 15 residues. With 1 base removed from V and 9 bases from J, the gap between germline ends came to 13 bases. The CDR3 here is CASSLDPGTGSPLHF. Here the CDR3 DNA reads TGTGCCAGCAGCTTAGATCCGGGAACGGGTTCACCCCTCCACTTT.

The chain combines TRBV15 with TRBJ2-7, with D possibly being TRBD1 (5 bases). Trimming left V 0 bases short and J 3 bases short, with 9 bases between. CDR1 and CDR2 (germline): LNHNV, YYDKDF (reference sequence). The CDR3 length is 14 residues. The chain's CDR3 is CATSRDGQGYEQYV. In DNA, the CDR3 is TGTGCCACCAGCAGAGATGGCCAGGGCTACGAGCAGTACGTC.

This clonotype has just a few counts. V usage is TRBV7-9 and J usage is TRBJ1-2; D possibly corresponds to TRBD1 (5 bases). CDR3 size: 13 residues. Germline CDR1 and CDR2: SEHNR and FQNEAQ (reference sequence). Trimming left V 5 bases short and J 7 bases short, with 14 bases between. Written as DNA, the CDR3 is TGTGCCAGCAGCCGTGGGACTTTCCTTGGCTACACCTTC. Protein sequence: CASSRGTFLGYTF.

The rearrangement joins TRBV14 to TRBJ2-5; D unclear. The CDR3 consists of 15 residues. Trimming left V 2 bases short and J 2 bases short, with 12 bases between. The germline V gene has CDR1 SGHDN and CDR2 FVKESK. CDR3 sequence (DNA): TGTGCCAGCAGCCAATGGTCGGGTGTTCAAGAGACCCAGTACTTC. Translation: CASSQWSGVQETQYF.

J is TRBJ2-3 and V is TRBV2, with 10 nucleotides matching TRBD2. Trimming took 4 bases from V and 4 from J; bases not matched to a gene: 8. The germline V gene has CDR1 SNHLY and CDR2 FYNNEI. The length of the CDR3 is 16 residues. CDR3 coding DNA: TGTGCCAGCAGTGCAGTCTTAGCGGGAGGAGCAGATACGCAGTATTTT. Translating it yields CASSAVLAGGADTQYF.

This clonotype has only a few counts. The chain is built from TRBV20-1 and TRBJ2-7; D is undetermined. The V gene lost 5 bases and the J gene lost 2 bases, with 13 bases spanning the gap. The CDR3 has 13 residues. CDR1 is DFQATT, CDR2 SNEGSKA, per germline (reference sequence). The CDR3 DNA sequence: TGCAGTGCTGAGAGAGAGCGCCCCTACGAGCAGTACTTC. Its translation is CSAERERPYEQYF.

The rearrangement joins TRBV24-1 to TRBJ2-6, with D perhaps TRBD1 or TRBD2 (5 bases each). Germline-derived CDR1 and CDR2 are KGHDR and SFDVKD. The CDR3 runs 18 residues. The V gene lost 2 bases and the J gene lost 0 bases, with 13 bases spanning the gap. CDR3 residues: CATSDSGTSASGANVLTF. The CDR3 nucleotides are TGTGCCACCAGTGATTCCGGGACGAGCGCCTCTGGGGCCAACGTCCTGACTTTC.

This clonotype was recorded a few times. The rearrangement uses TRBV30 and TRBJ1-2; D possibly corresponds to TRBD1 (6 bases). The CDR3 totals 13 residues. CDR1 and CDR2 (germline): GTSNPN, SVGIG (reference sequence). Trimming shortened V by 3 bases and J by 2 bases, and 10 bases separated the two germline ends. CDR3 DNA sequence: TGTGCCTGGAGGGCCCAGGGGAACTATGGCTACACCTTC. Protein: CAWRAQGNYGYTF.

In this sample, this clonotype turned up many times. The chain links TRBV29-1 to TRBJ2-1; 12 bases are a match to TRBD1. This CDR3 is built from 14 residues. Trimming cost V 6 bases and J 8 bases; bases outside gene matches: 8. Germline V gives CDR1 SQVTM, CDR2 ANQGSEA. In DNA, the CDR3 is TGCAGCGTGGACCCGGGGACAGGGGGCGATGAGCAGTTCTTC. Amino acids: CSVDPGTGGDEQFF.